The 5 T cell receptor beta chains below were found in one sample sequenced in a study of T cell repertoires in cytomegalovirus infection (dated by TCRdb to the late 2010s). TCRdb names Illumina HiSeq 1500 as the instrument used. TCRdb trimmed the raw reads at Q25, called clones with MiXCR and kept productive beta chains. Under each unique CDR3 protein, matching rows form one entry showing the most common genes and DNA. This sample holds some 940,000 distinct CDR3 sequences; approximately 31% were observed only once. The ten largest clones add up to 13% of the sample. No antigen has been assigned to these receptors. The treatment or condition label, as the study defines it: in vitro stimulation with specific CMV peptide epitopes to enrich CMV-specific T cells. This sample comprised cultured CD8+ T cells from PBMCs, obtained from culture after CMV antigen stimulation. The receptors here all came from a human donor in good health (CMV status not recorded). Some clones in this sample may be carry-over from other donors' samples.

This clonotype was detected ten times or more. The chain uses TRBV7-6 and TRBJ1-1; TRBD1 might be the D (5 bases). CDR1 is SGHVS, CDR2 FNYEAQ, per germline. CDR3 length equals 12 residues. With 3 bases removed from V and 7 bases from J, the gap between germline ends came to 9 bases. The CDR3 nucleotides read TGTGCCAGCAGCTTTGGGGGGAGTGAAGCTTTCTTT. Translating it yields CASSFGGSEAFF. Based on the CDR3 plus reference TRBV7-6 and TRBJ1-1, the full variable domain is GAGVSQSPRYKVTKRGQDVALRCDPISGHVSLYWYRQALGQGPEFLTYFNYEAQQDKSGLPNDRFSAERPEGSISTLTIQRTEQRDSAMYRCASSFGGSEAFFGQGTRLTVV.

This chain uses TRBV7-9 with TRBJ1-2; D not certain. Germline V gives CDR1 SEHNR, CDR2 FQNEAQ (reference sequence). V shed 3 bases and J shed 5 bases, with 4 bases lying between them. This CDR3 is built from 11 residues. CDR3 loop: CASSFPYGYTF. CDR3 sequence (DNA): TGTGCCAGCAGCTTCCCGTATGGCTACACCTTC.

This chain links TRBV3-1 with TRBJ2-5, with D perhaps matching TRBD2 (5 bases). CDR3 length: 17 residues. Trimming cost V 0 bases and J 2 bases, with 16 bases left between them. In germline, CDR1 is LGHDT, CDR2 YNNKEL (reference sequence). CDR3 protein: CASSQDRRGAIQETQYF. The CDR3 bases are TGTGCCAGCAGCCAAGATCGTCGGGGAGCCATTCAAGAGACCCAGTACTTC.

This rearrangement joins TRBV29-1 to TRBJ2-3; D remains unclear. The V end lost 2 bases, the J end lost 3 bases, and 15 bases lay between the germline ends. The CDR3 sequence is 15 residues long. Germline V lookup: CDR1 SQVTM, CDR2 ANQGSEA. CDR3: CSVEPSGRPTDTQYF. The CDR3 DNA sequence: TGCAGCGTTGAACCGAGTGGACGGCCTACAGATACGCAGTATTTT.

The chain uses TRBV7-4 and TRBJ2-7; D could derive from TRBD1 or TRBD2 (6 bases each). The CDR3 runs to 13 residues. Germline values: CDR1 SGHVT, CDR2 SQSDAQ. The ends were cut back, 4 bases at V and 5 bases at J, with 12 bases in the middle. The CDR3 loop is CASSSPGGHEQYF. CDR3 coding DNA: TGTGCCAGCAGCTCTCCCGGGGGCCACGAGCAGTACTTC.